Listed below are T cell receptor beta chains from one sample, sequenced in a study of T cell responses to AZD1222 COVID-19 vaccine. Data came from immunoSEQ multiplex PCR; TCRdb stores just in-frame clones and leaves some out. The table has some 110,000 clones, roughly 84% seen once. Sequenced here: peripheral blood, sampled on day 0 of AZD1222 vaccination. The receptors here all came from an adult in good health. CDR3s include the opening cysteine and the closing phenylalanine or tryptophan. D genes are given only for firm matches. Only part of the rows carry a size: once, few, many, or a class if the clone is expanded.

D gene: .
V gene: TRBV4-2
clone size: .
J gene: TRBJ2-3
CDR3 protein: CASSHPEGKTSTDTQYF

D gene: .
V gene: TRBV18
clone size: .
J gene: TRBJ1-2
CDR3 protein: CASSPPSVPYGYTF

D gene: .
V gene: TRBV11-3
clone size: few
J gene: TRBJ2-2
CDR3 protein: CASRGGAGELFF

D gene: TRBD1
V gene: TRBV19
clone size: once
J gene: TRBJ2-7
CDR3 protein: CASSLALQGSEQYF

D gene: .
V gene: TRBV6-5
clone size: .
J gene: TRBJ2-7
CDR3 protein: CASRHDNYEQYF

D gene: TRBD1
V gene: TRBV5-1
clone size: .
J gene: TRBJ1-5
CDR3 protein: CASSPDRDNQPQHF

D gene: .
V gene: TRBV19
clone size: .
J gene: TRBJ1-2
CDR3 protein: CASSIDPGRGDGYTF

D gene: .
V gene: TRBV3-1/TRBV3-2
clone size: .
J gene: TRBJ2-2
CDR3 protein: CASSQGGRQNTGELFF

D gene: .
V gene: TRBV28
clone size: .
J gene: TRBJ2-3
CDR3 protein: CASSLLRNTQYF

D gene: .
V gene: TRBV6-5
clone size: once
J gene: TRBJ2-5
CDR3 protein: CASSYEGGRETQYF

D gene: .
V gene: TRBV7-2
clone size: .
J gene: TRBJ2-1
CDR3 protein: CASSVSGAGYNEQFF

D gene: .
V gene: TRBV14
clone size: large
J gene: TRBJ1-1
CDR3 protein: CASSQDWGRAINTEAFF

D gene: TRBD1
V gene: TRBV28
clone size: once
J gene: TRBJ1-3
CDR3 protein: CASSGGTVPHTIYF

D gene: .
V gene: TRBV6-6
clone size: few
J gene: TRBJ1-2
CDR3 protein: CASSRSATNYGYTF

D gene: .
V gene: TRBV19
clone size: .
J gene: TRBJ1-2
CDR3 protein: CASSRGPYNYGYTF

D gene: .
V gene: TRBV10-3
clone size: once
J gene: TRBJ1-5
CDR3 protein: CAISSGDQPQHF

D gene: TRBD1
V gene: TRBV15
clone size: .
J gene: TRBJ1-5
CDR3 protein: CATSNRQGTKNQPQHF

D gene: .
V gene: TRBV18
clone size: .
J gene: TRBJ1-1
CDR3 protein: CASSPTSPGLHEVAFF

D gene: .
V gene: TRBV11-2
clone size: .
J gene: TRBJ1-1
CDR3 protein: CASSLALRTEAFF

D gene: TRBD1
V gene: TRBV28
clone size: .
J gene: TRBJ1-3
CDR3 protein: CASSRQGGGNTIYF

D gene: .
V gene: TRBV9
clone size: .
J gene: TRBJ1-1
CDR3 protein: CASSSFGQRTRSEAFF

D gene: TRBD2
V gene: TRBV7-8
clone size: .
J gene: TRBJ2-1
CDR3 protein: CASNLRLAGDDNEQFF

D gene: .
V gene: TRBV10-3
clone size: few
J gene: TRBJ1-1
CDR3 protein: CAISGTRTNTEAFF

D gene: .
V gene: TRBV7-8
clone size: once
J gene: TRBJ2-7
CDR3 protein: CASSARSRRSGGEQYF